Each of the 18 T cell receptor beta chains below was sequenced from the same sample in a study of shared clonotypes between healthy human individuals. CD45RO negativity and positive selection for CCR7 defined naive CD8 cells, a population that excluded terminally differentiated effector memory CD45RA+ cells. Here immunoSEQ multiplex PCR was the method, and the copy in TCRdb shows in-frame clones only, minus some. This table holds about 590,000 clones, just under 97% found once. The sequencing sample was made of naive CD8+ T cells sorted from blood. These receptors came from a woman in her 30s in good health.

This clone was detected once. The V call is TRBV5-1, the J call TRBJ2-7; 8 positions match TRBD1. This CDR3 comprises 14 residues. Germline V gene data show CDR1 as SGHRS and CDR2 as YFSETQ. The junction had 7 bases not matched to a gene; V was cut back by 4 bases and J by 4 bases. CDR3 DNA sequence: TGCGCCAGCAGCCTGGGACAGGCGTTATACGAGCAGTACTTC. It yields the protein CASSLGQALYEQYF. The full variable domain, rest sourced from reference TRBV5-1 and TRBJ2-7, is KAGVTQTPRYLIKTRGQQVTLSCSPISGHRSVSWYQQTPGQGLQFLFEYFSETQRNKGNFPGRFSGRQFSNSRSEMNVSTLELGDSALYLCASSLGQALYEQYFGPGTRLTVT.

CDR3 in DNA: TGTGCCAGCAGAACAGGGGGCTCAACCGGGGAGCTGTTTTTT. Encoded protein: CASRTGGSTGELFF. J is TRBJ2-2 and V is TRBV28; 9 nucleotides align to TRBD1. J was trimmed by 5 bases and V by 6 bases; bases with no gene match: 4. The CDR3 covers 14 residues. Per the germline V gene, CDR1 is MDHEN and CDR2 is SYDVKM.

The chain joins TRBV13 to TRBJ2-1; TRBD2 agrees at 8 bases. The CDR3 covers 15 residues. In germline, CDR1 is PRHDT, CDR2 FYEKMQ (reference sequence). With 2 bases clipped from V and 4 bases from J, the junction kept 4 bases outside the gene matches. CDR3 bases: TGTGCCAGCAGCTTATACGGGAGGGGGTACAATGAGCAGTTCTTC. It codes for CASSLYGRGYNEQFF.

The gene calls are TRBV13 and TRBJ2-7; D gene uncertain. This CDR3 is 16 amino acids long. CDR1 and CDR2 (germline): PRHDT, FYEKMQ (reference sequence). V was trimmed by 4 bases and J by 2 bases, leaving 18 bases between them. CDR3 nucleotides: TGTGCCAGCAGCTACCAAGGCCTAACCTATACCTACGAGCAGTACTTC. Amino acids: CASSYQGLTYTYEQYF. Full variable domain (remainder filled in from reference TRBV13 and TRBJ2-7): AAGVIQSPRHLIKEKRETATLKCYPIPRHDTVYWYQQGPGQDPQFLISFYEKMQSDKGSIPDRFSAQQFSDYHSELNMSSLELGDSALYFCASSYQGLTYTYEQYFGPGTRLTVT.

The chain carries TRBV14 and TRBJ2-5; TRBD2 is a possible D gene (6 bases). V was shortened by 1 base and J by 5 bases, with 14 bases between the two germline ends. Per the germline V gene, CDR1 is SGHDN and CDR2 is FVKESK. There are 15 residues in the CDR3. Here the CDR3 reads CASSQGLEVGETQYF. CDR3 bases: TGTGCCAGCAGCCAAGGACTAGAGGTCGGGGAGACCCAGTACTTC.

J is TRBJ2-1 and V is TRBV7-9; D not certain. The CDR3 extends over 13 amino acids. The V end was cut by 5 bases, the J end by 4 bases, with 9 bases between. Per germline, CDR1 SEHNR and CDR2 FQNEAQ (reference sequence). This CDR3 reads CASSQDEYNEQFF. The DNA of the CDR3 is TGTGCCAGCAGCCAGGACGAGTACAATGAGCAGTTCTTC.

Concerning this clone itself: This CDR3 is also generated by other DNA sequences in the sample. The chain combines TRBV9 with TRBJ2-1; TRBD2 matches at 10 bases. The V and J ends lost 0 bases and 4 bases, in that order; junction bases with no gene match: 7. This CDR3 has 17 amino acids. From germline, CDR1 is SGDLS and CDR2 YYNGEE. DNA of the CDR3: TGTGCCAGCAGCGTAGGACTAGCGGGTGACAGATACAATGAGCAGTTCTTC. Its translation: CASSVGLAGDRYNEQFF.

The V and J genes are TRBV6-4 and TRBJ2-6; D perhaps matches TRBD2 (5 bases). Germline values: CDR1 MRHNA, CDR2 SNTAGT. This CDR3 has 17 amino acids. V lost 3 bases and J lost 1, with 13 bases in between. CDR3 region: CASSENLPGSGANVLTF. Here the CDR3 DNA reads TGTGCCAGCAGTGAGAATCTTCCGGGATCTGGGGCCAACGTCCTGACTTTC.

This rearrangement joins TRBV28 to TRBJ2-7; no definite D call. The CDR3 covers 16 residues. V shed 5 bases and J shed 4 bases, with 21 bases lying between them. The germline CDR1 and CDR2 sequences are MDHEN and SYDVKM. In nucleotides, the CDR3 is TGTGCCAGCAGTAACGCCCATGAATTCCAGGAATACGAGCAGTACTTC. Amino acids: CASSNAHEFQEYEQYF.

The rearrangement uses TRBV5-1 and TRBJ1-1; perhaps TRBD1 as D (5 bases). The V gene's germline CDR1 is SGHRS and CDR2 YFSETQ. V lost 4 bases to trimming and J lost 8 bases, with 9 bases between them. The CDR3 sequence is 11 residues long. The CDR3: CASSGQGEAFF. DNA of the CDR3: TGCGCCAGCAGCGGGCAGGGCGAAGCTTTCTTT.

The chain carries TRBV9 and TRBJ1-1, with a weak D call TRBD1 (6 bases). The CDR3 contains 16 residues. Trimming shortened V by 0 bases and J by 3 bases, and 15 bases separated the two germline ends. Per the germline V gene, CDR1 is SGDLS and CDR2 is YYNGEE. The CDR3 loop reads CASSVGLAGVYTEAFF. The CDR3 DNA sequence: TGTGCCAGCAGCGTAGGGTTGGCAGGGGTGTACACTGAAGCTTTCTTT.

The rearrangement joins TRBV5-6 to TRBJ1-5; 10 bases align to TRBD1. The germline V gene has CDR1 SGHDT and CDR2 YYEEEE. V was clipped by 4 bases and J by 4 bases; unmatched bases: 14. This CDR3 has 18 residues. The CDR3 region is CASSEPGQGSEENQPQHF. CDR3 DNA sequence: TGTGCCAGCAGCGAACCGGGACAGGGGTCAGAGGAAAATCAGCCCCAGCATTTT.

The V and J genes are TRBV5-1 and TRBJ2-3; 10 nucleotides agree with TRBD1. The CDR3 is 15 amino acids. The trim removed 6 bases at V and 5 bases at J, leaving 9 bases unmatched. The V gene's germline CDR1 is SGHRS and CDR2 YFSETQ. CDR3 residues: CASNPDRGRRDTQYF. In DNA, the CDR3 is TGCGCCAGCAACCCCGACAGGGGGCGAAGAGATACGCAGTATTTT.

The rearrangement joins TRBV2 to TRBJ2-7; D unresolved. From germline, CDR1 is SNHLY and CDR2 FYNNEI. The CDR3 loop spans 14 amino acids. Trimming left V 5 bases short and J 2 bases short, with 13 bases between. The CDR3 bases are TGTGCCAGCAGTTCCAGACGAGCCACCTACGAGCAGTACTTC. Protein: CASSSRRATYEQYF.

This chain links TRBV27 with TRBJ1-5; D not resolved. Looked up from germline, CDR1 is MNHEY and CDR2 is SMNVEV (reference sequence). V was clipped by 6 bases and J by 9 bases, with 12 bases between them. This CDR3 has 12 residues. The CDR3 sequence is CASRGNMGPQHF. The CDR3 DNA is TGTGCCAGCAGGGGTAATATGGGGCCCCAGCATTTT.

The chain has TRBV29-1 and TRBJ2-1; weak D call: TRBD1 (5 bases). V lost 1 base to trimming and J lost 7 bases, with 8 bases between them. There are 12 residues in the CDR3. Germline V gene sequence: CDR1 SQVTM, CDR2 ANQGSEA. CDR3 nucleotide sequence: TGCAGCGTTGAAGTGAAGGGGAATGAGCAGTTCTTC. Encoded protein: CSVEVKGNEQFF.

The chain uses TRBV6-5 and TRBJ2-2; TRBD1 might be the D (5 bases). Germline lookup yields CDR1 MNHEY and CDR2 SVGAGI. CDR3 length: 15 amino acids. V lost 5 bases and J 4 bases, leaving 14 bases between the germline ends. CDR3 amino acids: CASSHGASFTGELFF. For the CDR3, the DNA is TGTGCCAGCAGTCATGGGGCGAGCTTCACCGGGGAGCTGTTTTTT.

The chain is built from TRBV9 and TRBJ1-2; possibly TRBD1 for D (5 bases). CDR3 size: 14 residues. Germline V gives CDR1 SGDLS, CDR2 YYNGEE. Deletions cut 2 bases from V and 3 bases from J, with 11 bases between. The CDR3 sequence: CASSVGALDYGYTF. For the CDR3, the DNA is TGTGCCAGCAGCGTTGGGGCTCTAGACTATGGCTACACCTTC.